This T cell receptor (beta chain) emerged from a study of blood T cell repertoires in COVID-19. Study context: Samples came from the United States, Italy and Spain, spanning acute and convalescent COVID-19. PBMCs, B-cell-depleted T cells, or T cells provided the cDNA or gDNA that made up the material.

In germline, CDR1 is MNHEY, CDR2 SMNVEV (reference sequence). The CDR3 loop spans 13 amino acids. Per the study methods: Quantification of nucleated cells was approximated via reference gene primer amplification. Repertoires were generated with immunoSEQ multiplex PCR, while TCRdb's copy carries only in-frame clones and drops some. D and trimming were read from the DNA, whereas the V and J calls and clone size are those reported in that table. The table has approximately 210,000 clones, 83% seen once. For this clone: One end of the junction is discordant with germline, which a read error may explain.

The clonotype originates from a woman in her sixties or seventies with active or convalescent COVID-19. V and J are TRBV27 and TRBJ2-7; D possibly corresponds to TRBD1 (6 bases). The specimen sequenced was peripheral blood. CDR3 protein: CTSSPTGSYEQYF. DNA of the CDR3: TGTACCAGCAGCCCAACAGGGTCCTACGAGCAGTACTTC.